Below are 27 T cell receptor beta chains sequenced from a single sample in a study of OX40 agonist ivuxolimab in advanced cancers. Clones were read by immunoSEQ multiplex PCR, and TCRdb kept only the in-frame ones, dropping some. The data show about 95,000 clones, 91% seen once. The sequenced sample was CD4+ or CD8+ T cells sorted from blood, obtained in a trial of the OX40 agonist ivuxolimab. Receptors were obtained from an adult with an advanced solid tumor such as melanoma, head and neck, liver or kidney cancer.

This clone appeared a few times. This specimen includes other DNA sequences encoding the same CDR3. The rearrangement uses TRBV30 and TRBJ1-5; D remains unclear. This CDR3 comprises 13 residues. CDR1 GTSNPN and CDR2 SVGIG come from the germline V gene (reference sequence). The V end was cut by 2 bases, the J end by 4 bases, with 9 bases between. This CDR3 reads CAWSPGGNQPQHF. DNA of the CDR3: TGTGCCTGGAGTCCCGGAGGGAATCAGCCCCAGCATTTT.

V gene TRBV30 combines with J gene TRBJ1-3; 7 bases agree with TRBD1. V lost 7 bases, J lost 1 base, and 7 bases stayed unmatched. CDR3 size: 14 residues. Germline values: CDR1 GTSNPN, CDR2 SVGIG (reference sequence). CDR3 bases: TGTGCCTACCAGGGGGGAACGTCTGGAAACACCATATATTTT. Its translation: CAYQGGTSGNTIYF.

The chain couples TRBV5-5 to TRBJ2-7; D uncertain. The V and J ends lost 0 bases and 1 base respectively, with 8 bases between them. This CDR3 has 14 amino acids. Germline V gene lookup returns CDR1 SGHKS and CDR2 YYEKEE (reference sequence). CDR3: CASSLDVTSYEQYF. The CDR3 DNA sequence: TGTGCCAGCAGCTTGGACGTAACATCCTACGAGCAGTACTTC.

The rearrangement uses TRBV28 and TRBJ2-7; D is perhaps TRBD1 (7 bases). V was shortened by 5 bases and J by 7 bases, with 21 bases between the two germline ends. CDR1 and CDR2 (germline): MDHEN, SYDVKM. The CDR3 has 15 residues. CDR3 bases: TGTGCCAGCAGTCTAGGGGACTCCTTCAGGGGGGAGCAGTACTTC. This gives the protein CASSLGDSFRGEQYF.

In DNA, the CDR3 is TGTGCCAGCAGTGGGCGGGGTGGCTACACCTTC. Its translation is CASSGRGGYTF. The chain links TRBV27 to TRBJ1-2; D uncertain. The ends were cut back, 5 bases at V and 7 bases at J, with 8 bases in the middle. Per germline, CDR1 MNHEY and CDR2 SMNVEV (reference sequence). The CDR3 contains 11 residues.

This clone was detected only once. CDR3 in DNA: TGTGCCAGCAGCGCGCAGGGACTGAACACTGAAGCTTTCTTT. It translates to CASSAQGLNTEAFF. V gene TRBV9 combines with J gene TRBJ1-1, with D tentatively TRBD1 (5 bases). Germline CDR1 reads SGDLS; CDR2 reads YYNGEE. Deletions cut 3 bases from V and 0 bases from J, with 9 bases between. CDR3 size: 14 residues.

V and J are TRBV5-5 and TRBJ2-7, with 8 bases aligning to TRBD1. The V and J ends lost 4 bases and 6 bases, in that order; junction bases with no gene match: 9. This CDR3 region has 14 residues. CDR1 is SGHKS, CDR2 YYEKEE, per germline (reference sequence). CDR3 in DNA: TGTGCCAGCAGCCCCTGGACAGGGATTCCCGAGCAGTACTTC. Translated, it gives CASSPWTGIPEQYF.

Only one count was recorded for this clone. V is TRBV5-4 and J is TRBJ1-4; a weak D match, TRBD1 (5 bases). CDR3 length equals 14 residues. The germline CDR1 and CDR2 sequences are SGHNT and YYREEE (reference sequence). Trimming cost V 4 bases and J 7 bases, with 14 bases left between them. DNA of the CDR3: TGTGCCAGCAGCGCAGAGGGGCCCGGTGAAAAACTGTTTTTT. Translation: CASSAEGPGEKLFF.

The chain combines TRBV5-1 with TRBJ1-4, with D uncertain. This CDR3 is built from 14 residues. Per germline, CDR1 SGHRS and CDR2 YFSETQ. Between the trimmed V and J ends, which lost 2 bases and 2 bases, there was a span of 7 bases. DNA for the CDR3: TGCGCCAGCAGCTTCGGTTCGACTAATGAAAAACTGTTTTTT. This translates into CASSFGSTNEKLFF.

This clone was recorded once. The CDR3 is CAIKPGQGVQAGQNTDTQYF. The CDR3 coding sequence is TGTGCCATCAAACCGGGACAGGGGGTCCAGGCCGGCCAAAACACAGATACGCAGTATTTT. V is TRBV10-3 and J is TRBJ2-3, with 11 bases that match TRBD1. V shed 7 bases, J shed 2 bases, and the junction held 20 bases outside the gene matches. Germline V gives CDR1 ENHRY, CDR2 SYGVKD. The CDR3 extends over 20 amino acids.

The J gene is TRBJ1-3, the V gene TRBV30, with D uncertain. CDR3 length: 13 amino acids. The germline V gene has CDR1 GTSNPN and CDR2 SVGIG (reference sequence). Between the trimmed V and J ends, which lost 0 bases and 7 bases, there was a span of 10 bases. The CDR3 nucleotides read TGTGCCTGGAGTGTCGGAGGGTGGAACACCATATATTTT. Amino acids: CAWSVGGWNTIYF.

The gene calls are TRBV7-2 and TRBJ1-5; D ambiguous. Trimming removed 2 bases from V and 0 bases from J, with 8 bases in between. The CDR3 totals 15 residues. Germline assignment: CDR1 SGHTA and CDR2 FQGNSA. CDR3 in amino acids: CASSLWEYSNQPQHF. The CDR3 nucleotides read TGTGCCAGCAGCTTATGGGAATATAGCAATCAGCCCCAGCATTTT. The complete variable domain, with remaining parts taken from reference TRBV7-2 and TRBJ1-5, reads GAGVSQSPSNKVTEKGKDVELRCDPISGHTALYWYRQSLGQGLEFLIYFQGNSAPDKSGLPSDRFSAERTGGSVSTLTIQRTQQEDSAVYLCASSLWEYSNQPQHFGDGTRLSIL.

This rearrangement joins TRBV28 to TRBJ1-5; possibly TRBD1 for D (5 bases). The CDR3 extends over 15 amino acids. CDR1 is MDHEN, CDR2 SYDVKM, per germline. Trimming pared 11 bases from V and 1 base from J, leaving 18 bases between. The CDR3 region has the DNA TGTGCCGGTAAGAGAGGGGACGGGAGCAATCAGCCCCAGCATTTT. Amino acid sequence: CAGKRGDGSNQPQHF.

The chain employs TRBV7-2 and TRBJ2-1, with TRBD2 identical over 8 bases. This CDR3 region has 15 residues. The V gene end was trimmed by 5 bases and the J gene end by 7 bases; junction bases not matched to a gene: 10. Germline values: CDR1 SGHTA, CDR2 FQGNSA. The CDR3 DNA follows: TGTGCCAGCAGCCTTCTCCCTGGCGGGGGGAATGAGCAGTTCTTC. This translates into CASSLLPGGGNEQFF.

The CDR3 bases are TGCAGCGTTACCCTGACAGCGAACACTGAAGCTTTCTTT. It specifies CSVTLTANTEAFF. The chain uses TRBV29-1 and TRBJ1-1; a weak D match, TRBD1 (5 bases). The CDR3 totals 13 residues. Germline V gene lookup returns CDR1 SQVTM and CDR2 ANQGSEA. The germline V and J ends were trimmed by 5 bases and 1 base, with 11 bases remaining between them.

This clone was observed a handful of times. The chain uses TRBV4-1 and TRBJ2-2; TRBD2 aligns across 11 bases. The CDR3 runs to 18 residues. Germline trimming cut 0 bases from V and 6 bases from J; bases unmatched to any gene: 9. The germline CDR1 and CDR2 sequences are MGHRA and YSYEKL. The CDR3: CASSQESLAGGYAGELFF. The CDR3 nucleotides are TGCGCCAGCAGCCAAGAATCCCTAGCGGGAGGCTATGCCGGGGAGCTGTTTTTT.

The V call is TRBV11-2, the J call TRBJ2-3; TRBD1 agrees at 9 bases. This CDR3 spans 14 amino acids. Germline CDR1 SGHAT, CDR2 FQNNGV. Trimming at V came to 7 bases and at J to 3 bases, leaving 5 bases not matched to a gene. CDR3 region: CASTWDRATDTQYF. The CDR3 nucleotides read TGTGCCAGCACCTGGGACAGGGCTACAGATACGCAGTATTTT. The whole variable domain, filled in from reference TRBV11-2 and TRBJ2-3, reads EAGVAQSPRYKIIEKRQSVAFWCNPISGHATLYWYQQILGQGPKLLIQFQNNGVVDDSQLPKDRFSAERLKGVDSTLKIQPAKLEDSAVYLCASTWDRATDTQYFGPGTRLTVL.

The rearrangement joins TRBV28 to TRBJ2-1, with TRBD2 identical over 14 bases. The trim removed 6 bases at V and 7 bases at J, leaving 2 bases unmatched. The CDR3 length is 14 residues. In germline, CDR1 is MDHEN, CDR2 SYDVKM. As DNA, the CDR3 is TGTGCCAGCAGATGGACTAGCGGGAGGAATGAGCAGTTCTTC. This sequence encodes CASRWTSGRNEQFF.

The chain recombines TRBV9 with TRBJ2-1, with D maybe TRBD2 (5 bases). The V gene's germline CDR1 is SGDLS and CDR2 YYNGEE. CDR3 length equals 16 residues. Trimming took off 0 bases at V and 0 bases at J, with 10 bases between the two ends. The CDR3 nucleotides are TGTGCCAGCAGCGTAGGTAGCGCCAACTCCTACAATGAGCAGTTCTTC. Its translation: CASSVGSANSYNEQFF.

In its sample, this clone was seen once. The rearrangement joins TRBV30 to TRBJ2-1; tentatively, D is TRBD2 (6 bases). The V gene's germline CDR1 is GTSNPN and CDR2 SVGIG (reference sequence). This CDR3 is 13 amino acids long. Trimming shortened V by 0 bases and J by 10 bases, and 13 bases separated the two germline ends. CDR3 amino acids: CAWSVRLANEQFF. The CDR3 coding sequence is TGTGCCTGGAGTGTACGTCTAGCGAACGAGCAGTTCTTC.

The chain couples TRBV28 to TRBJ1-2; D gene ambiguous. This CDR3 has 18 residues. V lost 8 bases to trimming and J lost 0 bases, with 25 bases between them. The germline V gene has CDR1 MDHEN and CDR2 SYDVKM. The CDR3 here is CASGRRFDRAGANYGYTF. The DNA for the CDR3 is TGTGCCAGCGGACGTAGGTTTGATAGGGCGGGAGCTAACTATGGCTACACCTTC.

This chain uses TRBV7-9 with TRBJ2-7, with 12 bases aligning to TRBD1. This CDR3 is 15 amino acids long. The J segment lost 5 bases and the V segment lost 7 bases, leaving 9 bases of the junction unmatched. Per germline, CDR1 SEHNR and CDR2 FQNEAQ (reference sequence). The CDR3 spells CASNPGTGGPNEQYF. CDR3 in DNA: TGTGCCAGCAATCCCGGGACAGGGGGCCCCAACGAGCAGTACTTC.

The chain is built from TRBV6-6 and TRBJ2-3; D is ambiguous. Trimming removed 8 bases from V and 2 bases from J, with 11 bases in between. The CDR3 extends over 13 amino acids. The germline gives CDR1 MNHNY, CDR2 SVGAGI (reference sequence). DNA of the CDR3: TGTGCCAGCTTGGAAGGTCTCACAGATACGCAGTATTTT. The encoded protein is CASLEGLTDTQYF.

The genes are TRBV18 and TRBJ2-1; no firm D call. Germline loops: CDR1 KGHSH, CDR2 LQKENI. V was cut by 0 bases and J by 4 bases, with 7 bases left in between. The CDR3 spans 14 residues. The DNA for the CDR3 is TGTGCCAGCTCACCACCGAACTTGTACAATGAGCAGTTCTTC. Translating gives CASSPPNLYNEQFF.

This sequence joins TRBV28 and TRBJ1-3; D perhaps matches TRBD1 (5 bases). The CDR3 totals 15 residues. Germline loops: CDR1 MDHEN, CDR2 SYDVKM. V shed 6 bases and J shed 0 bases, with 12 bases lying between them. The CDR3 DNA is TGTGCCAGCAGCTCCCCCCAGGGCTCTGGAAACACCATATATTTT. It specifies CASSSPQGSGNTIYF. Variable domain in full (rest from reference TRBV28 and TRBJ1-3): DVKVTQSSRYLVKRTGEKVFLECVQDMDHENMFWYRQDPGLGLRLIYFSYDVKMKEKGDIPEGYSVSREKKERFSLILESASTNQTSMYLCASSSPQGSGNTIYFGEGSWLTVV.

The chain employs TRBV5-1 and TRBJ2-7, with D uncertain. V lost 2 bases and J lost 3, with 9 bases in between. The CDR3 consists of 13 residues. Germline CDR1 is SGHRS and CDR2 is YFSETQ. CDR3 in amino acids: CASSFDGVYEQYF. Written as DNA, the CDR3 is TGCGCCAGCAGCTTTGACGGAGTCTACGAGCAGTACTTC.

This clone was counted a single time. The V call is TRBV6-1, the J call TRBJ1-2, with no clear D. Per germline, CDR1 MNHNS and CDR2 SASEGT. CDR3 size: 14 residues. V was cut by 0 bases and J by 4 bases, with 9 bases left in between. The chain's CDR3 is CASSEAGQFYGYTF. The CDR3 DNA sequence: TGTGCCAGCAGTGAAGCCGGCCAATTCTATGGCTACACCTTC.